Listed below are T cell receptor beta chains from one sample, sequenced in a study of Ad26.COV2.S vaccination and SARS-CoV-2 variants. The data were produced by immunoSEQ multiplex PCR, yet TCRdb's version contains in-frame clones alone and is incomplete. This sample has a few hundred thousand clones, with around nine tenths found just once. The sequencing used peripheral blood, collected in a trial of Ad26.COV2.S vaccine versus placebo. The source of these receptors is a person between 18 and 65 years old who received the Ad26.COV2.S COVID-19 vaccine or a placebo. The CDR3 runs from the conserved cysteine through the conserved F or W. A D gene is named only where the DNA matches it firmly. The size entry is marked missing in some rows and otherwise reads once, few, many or a size class.

NA,TRBV7-8,TRBJ2-7,NA,CASSLDATSYKQYF,TGTGCCAGCAGCTTAGATGCGACCTCCTACAAGCAGTACTTC
NA,TRBV27,TRBJ2-2,TRBD1,CASSLGQAGTGELFF,TGTGCCAGCAGTTTGGGACAGGCGGGGACCGGGGAGCTGTTTTTT
NA,TRBV13,TRBJ1-1,NA,CASSPGSGAFF,TGTGCCAGCAGCCCGGGATCGGGAGCTTTCTTT
NA,TRBV3-1/TRBV3-2,TRBJ2-7,TRBD1,CASSQVKCPGQGSYEQYF,TGTGCCAGCAGCCAAGTGAAATGCCCGGGACAGGGGTCCTACGAGCAGTACTTC
few,TRBV7-2,TRBJ2-3,TRBD2,CASSPRLAGADTQYF,TGTGCCAGCAGCCCGCGACTAGCGGGGGCAGATACGCAGTATTTT
once,TRBV18,TRBJ1-6,TRBD1,CASRGTEQSPLHF,TGTGCCAGCCGAGGGACAGAACAATCACCCCTCCACTTT
NA,TRBV5-6,TRBJ1-5,NA,CASSLGFNSNQPQHF,TGTGCCAGCAGCTTAGGATTTAATAGCAATCAGCCCCAGCATTTT
NA,TRBV29-1,TRBJ2-6,TRBD1,CSVSQDRGSGANVLTF,TGCAGCGTTTCCCAGGACAGGGGCTCTGGGGCCAACGTCCTGACTTTC
NA,TRBV10-3,TRBJ2-6,NA,CAISQGGSGANVLTF,TGTGCCATCAGCCAAGGGGGCTCTGGGGCCAACGTCCTGACTTTC
NA,TRBV28,TRBJ2-5,NA,CASRGQETQYF,TGTGCCAGCCGGGGCCAAGAGACCCAGTACTTC
NA,TRBV12-3/TRBV12-4,TRBJ1-1,NA,CASADGNTEAFF,TGTGCCAGCGCTGACGGAAACACTGAAGCTTTCTTT
NA,TRBV2,TRBJ1-2,NA,CASSENPFTGGYTF,TGTGCCAGCAGTGAAAATCCTTTCACCGGTGGCTACACCTTC
NA,TRBV5-4,TRBJ1-1,TRBD1,CASSFITGGTEAFF,TGTGCCAGCAGCTTTATTACAGGGGGCACTGAAGCTTTCTTT
once,TRBV6-6,TRBJ1-2,TRBD1,CASSYGTGGGYGYTF,TGTGCCAGCAGTTACGGGACAGGGGGCGGCTATGGCTACACCTTC
NA,TRBV27,TRBJ1-1,NA,CASKYQGRNTEAFF,TGTGCCAGCAAATACCAGGGTAGGAACACTGAAGCTTTCTTT
NA,TRBV6-1,TRBJ2-5,NA,CASSEVGETQYF,TGTGCCAGCAGTGAAGTCGGGGAGACCCAGTACTTC
NA,TRBV9,TRBJ2-5,NA,CASSFGTQETQYF,TGTGCCAGCAGCTTCGGGACTCAAGAGACCCAGTACTTC
NA,TRBV7-2,TRBJ1-5,TRBD1,CASSGRTGGQQPQHF,TGTGCCAGCAGCGGGCGGACAGGGGGCCAACAGCCCCAGCATTTT
NA,TRBV7-9,TRBJ2-7,NA,CASSRDSYGQYF,TGTGCCAGCAGCCGCGACAGTTATGGGCAGTACTTC
NA,TRBV5-6,TRBJ1-4,NA,CASSLAGLKEKLFF,TGTGCCAGCAGCTTGGCAGGGCTGAAGGAAAAACTGTTTTTT
NA,TRBV29-1,TRBJ1-2,TRBD1,CSGLGQDIYGYTF,TGCAGCGGGCTGGGACAGGACATCTATGGCTACACCTTC
NA,TRBV9,TRBJ2-5,NA,CASSVSRGEETQYF,TGTGCCAGCAGCGTTTCGAGGGGAGAAGAGACCCAGTACTTC
NA,TRBV12-5,TRBJ2-7,NA,CASGPRDGIAEQYF,TGTGCTAGTGGCCCCCGGGACGGCATTGCCGAGCAGTACTTC
NA,TRBV18,TRBJ2-6,NA,CASSPRSISGANVLTF,TGTGCCAGCTCACCAAGGAGTATCTCTGGGGCCAACGTCCTGACTTTC
NA,TRBV7-3,TRBJ2-7,TRBD1,CASSSGQDSREQYF,TGTGCCAGCAGCTCGGGACAGGATTCAAGGGAGCAGTACTTC
NA,TRBV3-1/TRBV3-2,TRBJ1-6,NA,CASSQDGGADSPLHF,TGTGCCAGCAGCCAAGATGGGGGGGCGGATTCACCCCTCCACTTT
NA,TRBV12-5,TRBJ2-7,NA,CASGLSDTYSYEQYF,TGTGCTAGTGGTTTGTCCGACACGTACTCCTACGAGCAGTACTTC
NA,TRBV7-3,TRBJ2-6,TRBD1,CASSQGALAGANVLTF,TGTGCCAGCAGTCAGGGGGCCTTAGCTGGGGCCAACGTCCTGACTTTC
few,TRBV5-8,TRBJ1-2,NA,CASSFGSRSNYGYTF,TGTGCCAGCAGCTTTGGGTCCCGATCTAACTATGGCTACACCTTC
NA,TRBV11-2,TRBJ2-2,NA,CASSPFHPNTGELFF,TGTGCCAGCAGCCCCTTTCATCCGAACACCGGGGAGCTGTTTTTT
NA,TRBV28,TRBJ2-7,TRBD1,CASSFPPGGSYEQYF,TGTGCCAGCAGTTTCCCGCCAGGGGGTTCCTACGAGCAGTACTTC
few,TRBV6-6,TRBJ1-2,NA,CASSRATGSNYGYTF,TGTGCCAGCAGCCGCGCGACAGGATCTAACTATGGCTACACCTTC
NA,TRBV9,TRBJ2-3,TRBD2,CASSVSSGGISTDTQYF,TGTGCCAGCAGCGTTTCTAGCGGGGGGATAAGCACAGATACGCAGTATTTT
once,TRBV30,TRBJ1-3,NA,CAWGRSSGNTIYF,TGTGCCTGGGGACGGTCCTCTGGAAACACCATATATTTT
NA,TRBV30,TRBJ1-2,TRBD1,CAVTGVRGYTF,TGTGCCGTCACAGGGGTAAGAGGCTACACCTTC
NA,TRBV5-6,TRBJ2-5,NA,CASSNPLGQGVETQYF,TGTGCCAGCAGCAACCCCCTGGGGCAGGGCGTGGAGACCCAGTACTTC
few,TRBV4-3,TRBJ2-7,NA,CASSRDRPSYEQYF,TGCGCCAGCAGCCGCGACAGGCCCTCCTACGAGCAGTACTTC
NA,TRBV7-6,TRBJ1-2,NA,CASSLTGAHGYTF,TGTGCCAGCAGCTTAACGGGGGCGCATGGCTACACCTTC
NA,TRBV6-2/TRBV6-3,TRBJ1-1,NA,CASSRGDTEAFF,TGTGCCAGCAGTAGAGGGGACACTGAAGCTTTCTTT
NA,TRBV30,TRBJ2-6,NA,CAWNVQWETGANVLTF,TGTGCCTGGAACGTACAATGGGAGACTGGGGCCAACGTCCTGACTTTC
few,TRBV11-2,TRBJ2-7,NA,CASSSLLRDEQYF,TGTGCCAGCTCTAGTCTGCTCAGAGACGAGCAGTACTTC
NA,TRBV19,TRBJ1-1,NA,CASSILPVTEAFF,TGTGCCAGTAGTATTTTACCGGTGACTGAAGCTTTCTTT
NA,TRBV19,TRBJ2-7,NA,CASSSTGTTYEQYF,TGTGCCAGTAGTTCGACAGGAACCACCTACGAGCAGTACTTC
NA,TRBV2,TRBJ2-2,TRBD1,CATGQGRNGELFF,TGTGCCACTGGACAGGGTCGGAACGGGGAGCTGTTTTTT
once,TRBV7-3,TRBJ2-6,TRBD1,CASSLWRTGGNSSSGANVLTF,TGTGCCAGCAGCTTATGGAGAACAGGGGGAAATTCCAGCTCTGGGGCCAACGTCCTGACTTTC
once,TRBV12-3/TRBV12-4,TRBJ2-7,NA,CASSFSSVYEQYF,TGTGCCAGCAGTTTTTCTTCGGTATACGAGCAGTACTTC
NA,TRBV18,TRBJ1-1,TRBD1,CASSLLTGGVGTEAFF,TGTGCCAGCTCACTATTGACAGGGGGAGTGGGTACTGAAGCTTTCTTT
NA,TRBV5-1,TRBJ2-7,TRBD2,CASSLEIVLAGGITDEQYF,TGCGCCAGCAGCTTGGAGATAGTACTAGCGGGGGGAATTACCGACGAGCAGTACTTC
NA,TRBV5-6,TRBJ2-7,TRBD1,CASSRTGSYEQYF,TGTGCCAGCAGCCGGACAGGGTCCTACGAGCAGTACTTC
NA,TRBV19,TRBJ1-1,NA,CASSIDSLPTEAFF,TGTGCCAGTAGTATTGACAGTCTCCCCACTGAAGCTTTCTTT